These 17 T cell receptor beta chains share one sample of origin, sequenced in a study of identical twins (dated by TCRdb to about 2016). The library was prepared using 5' RACE. The sequencing machine was an Illumina HiSeq 2000. The public sequencing data were trimmed at Q25 with fastp and processed into clonotypes with MiXCR by TCRdb, which kept only in-frame beta chains. One record per CDR3 amino acid sequence lists the most common genes and DNA. The sample table records over 200,000 distinct CDR3 sequences; about 11% of these occur just once. Of the sample, over 8% is held by the ten largest clones. Sequenced input: memory T cells sorted from blood. The cell subset or site label on this specimen signifies: CD45RO+ enriched T cells. All receptors come from a man in his fifties or sixties in good health.

The rearrangement uses TRBV20-1 and TRBJ2-7, with a weak D call TRBD1 (5 bases). CDR3 size: 8 residues. Trimming shortened V by 8 bases and J by 7 bases, and 6 bases separated the two germline ends. The germline V gene has CDR1 DFQATT and CDR2 SNEGSKA (reference sequence). CDR3 coding DNA: TGCAGTCCAGGGGAGCAGTACTTC. It yields the protein CSPGEQYF.

The chain recombines TRBV27 with TRBJ2-3, with TRBD2 identical over 10 bases. V shed 1 base, J shed 4 bases, and the junction held 8 bases outside the gene matches. In germline, CDR1 is MNHEY, CDR2 SMNVEV (reference sequence). The CDR3 covers 17 residues. The CDR3 region is CASSLYESSGGADTQYF. The DNA for the CDR3 is TGTGCCAGCAGTTTATACGAGTCTAGCGGGGGTGCAGATACGCAGTATTTT.

The chain links TRBV3-1 to TRBJ2-2; D ambiguous. Deletions cut 0 bases from V and 0 bases from J, with 11 bases between. CDR3 size: 17 residues. CDR1 and CDR2 (germline): LGHDT, YNNKEL (reference sequence). CDR3 sequence: CASSQDKGPSNTGELFF. The CDR3 nucleotides are TGTGCCAGCAGCCAAGATAAAGGGCCTTCGAACACCGGGGAGCTGTTTTTT.

There are many counts of this clonotype. V usage is TRBV20-1 and J usage is TRBJ2-3; D call uncertain. The CDR3 loop spans 13 amino acids. CDR1 and CDR2 from the germline V gene are DFQATT and SNEGSKA (reference sequence). Trimming pared 3 bases from V and 1 base from J, leaving 8 bases between. The CDR3 DNA reads TGCAGTGCTAGGTACCAGGGCACAGATACGCAGTATTTT. Its protein is CSARYQGTDTQYF.

This clonotype was observed a handful of times. This chain joins TRBV4-3 and TRBJ2-1; 11 nucleotides line up with TRBD2. The CDR3 is made up of 18 amino acids. The trim removed 0 bases at V and 5 bases at J, leaving 9 bases unmatched. Germline CDR1 and CDR2: LGHNA and YSLEER. As DNA, the CDR3 is TGCGCCAGCAGCCAAGAACCAACCCTAGCGGGGGGTCACAATGAGCAGTTCTTC. The encoded protein is CASSQEPTLAGGHNEQFF.

The genes are TRBV7-2 and TRBJ2-2; D remains unclear. The V end lost 1 base, the J end lost 4 bases, and 10 bases lay between the germline ends. Per germline, CDR1 SGHTA and CDR2 FQGNSA. The CDR3 length is 15 residues. The CDR3 region is CASSLDTDGTGELFF. The CDR3 DNA sequence: TGTGCCAGCAGCTTAGACACGGACGGCACCGGGGAGCTGTTTTTT.

In this sample, this clonotype turned up many times. The rearrangement joins TRBV12-3 or TRBV12-4 to TRBJ2-7, with 8 bases aligning to TRBD1. The CDR3 is 20 residues long. J lost 0 bases, V lost 5 bases, and 21 bases had no gene match. The CDR3 is CASSPLRTGLLKGHSYEQYF. CDR3 in DNA: TGTGCCAGCAGTCCACTACGGACAGGGTTATTGAAAGGCCACTCCTACGAGCAGTACTTC.

The V call is TRBV20-1, the J call TRBJ1-6; 7 positions match TRBD1. Trimming cost V 3 bases and J 9 bases; bases outside gene matches: 14. CDR3 length equals 16 residues. The germline V gene encodes CDR1 DFQATT and CDR2 SNEGSKA (reference sequence). CDR3 bases: TGCAGTGCTAGGGCAGTCAGGGGGACCCTCCCTTCACCCCTCCACTTT. Amino acids: CSARAVRGTLPSPLHF.

V and J are TRBV20-1 and TRBJ2-7, with D maybe TRBD1 (6 bases). V dropped 0 bases and J dropped 3 bases, with 12 bases sitting between them. CDR3 size: 14 residues. CDR1 DFQATT and CDR2 SNEGSKA come from the germline V gene (reference sequence). CDR3 nucleotide sequence: TGCAGTGCTAGAGATAACAGAGGGGGCTACGAGCAGTACTTC. It encodes CSARDNRGGYEQYF.

This clonotype was detected ten times or more. This chain connects TRBV7-2 to TRBJ2-1; D not resolved. The CDR3 sequence is 12 residues long. The germline gives CDR1 SGHTA, CDR2 FQGNSA. The V gene lost 5 bases and the J gene lost 9 bases, with 11 bases spanning the gap. The CDR3 sequence: CASSHNFGEQFF. CDR3 coding DNA: TGTGCCAGCAGCCATAACTTCGGTGAGCAGTTCTTC.

This clonotype was counted many times. V gene TRBV9 combines with J gene TRBJ2-7, with D perhaps matching TRBD1 (6 bases). Trimming pared 4 bases from V and 4 bases from J, leaving 18 bases between. Germline CDR1 is SGDLS and CDR2 is YYNGEE. This CDR3 is built from 15 residues. The CDR3 loop is CASSPALGARYEQYF. The DNA of the CDR3 is TGTGCCAGCAGCCCCGCCCTGGGGGCCAGATACGAGCAGTACTTC.

This clonotype appeared a few times. The chain links TRBV27 to TRBJ2-5; D unresolved. Per germline, CDR1 MNHEY and CDR2 SMNVEV (reference sequence). The CDR3 loop spans 12 amino acids. Trimming cost V 5 bases and J 5 bases, with 9 bases left between them. CDR3 region: CASSPQGETQYF. Here the CDR3 DNA reads TGTGCCAGCAGTCCGCAAGGGGAGACCCAGTACTTC.

This chain joins TRBV15 and TRBJ1-6; D perhaps matches TRBD1 (6 bases). V dropped 5 bases and J dropped 6 bases, with 11 bases sitting between them. CDR1 is LNHNV, CDR2 YYDKDF, per germline (reference sequence). This CDR3 region has 14 residues. The DNA for the CDR3 is TGTGCCACCAGCGGGTCAGGGGCTAATTCACCCCTCCACTTT. The encoded protein is CATSGSGANSPLHF.

This clonotype was seen at least ten times. The chain uses TRBV28 and TRBJ2-7; TRBD1 aligns across 10 bases. The CDR3 is 14 amino acids. CDR1 is MDHEN, CDR2 SYDVKM, per germline. The V gene end was trimmed by 6 bases and the J gene end by 7 bases; junction bases not matched to a gene: 9. CDR3 nucleotide sequence: TGTGCCAGCAGCCCTGGGGACAGGGGTTTAGAGCAGTACTTC. Protein product: CASSPGDRGLEQYF.

Here the CDR3 DNA reads TGTGCCAGCAGCTTTAAACAGGGTTACGAGCAGTACTTC. Its protein is CASSFKQGYEQYF. This chain connects TRBV7-8 to TRBJ2-7; perhaps TRBD1 as D (6 bases). V was trimmed by 3 bases and J by 4 bases, leaving 10 bases between them. Per germline, CDR1 SGHVS and CDR2 FQNEAQ. The CDR3 runs to 13 residues.

This clonotype was seen many times. The gene calls are TRBV6-5 and TRBJ1-1, with TRBD1 as a possible D gene (5 bases). This CDR3 is 12 amino acids long. Germline lookup yields CDR1 MNHEY and CDR2 SVGAGI. V was pared by 6 bases and J by 8 bases, with 13 bases between. The CDR3 nucleotides are TGTGCCAGCAGAGTCCAGGGAAGGGAAGCTTTCTTT. This gives the protein CASRVQGREAFF.

This sequence joins TRBV7-8 and TRBJ2-5; TRBD2 agrees at 12 bases. The CDR3 runs to 21 residues. Germline assignment: CDR1 SGHVS and CDR2 FQNEAQ. J gave up 3 bases and V 2 bases, and 19 bases lay outside the gene matches. In DNA form, the CDR3 reads TGTGCCAGCAGCTTATTAACCAAGGCCAGACTAGCGGGAGTTTGGGAAGAGACCCAGTACTTC. This gives the protein CASSLLTKARLAGVWEETQYF.